Included here is one T cell receptor beta chain sequence, with context. What it binds is not known. The CDR3 has 12 residues. The germline gives CDR1 LNHDA, CDR2 SQIVND (reference sequence). Trimming took off 6 bases at V and 7 bases at J, with 7 bases between the two ends. This entry belongs to a study of T cell responses to AZD1222 COVID-19 vaccine. The table came from immunoSEQ multiplex PCR; TCRdb's copy has only in-frame clones and leaves some out. This table holds about 150,000 clones, 90% found once. Points from the study as a whole: A mostly white British donor set with more females was recruited, and clonal diversity was possibly underestimated. Variant regions that are unmutated are reportedly the target of nearly half of spike-specific TCRs.

The J gene is TRBJ1-6, the V gene TRBV19; no firm D call. The clonotype originates from an adult in good health. Sequenced material: peripheral blood, taken on day 0 of AZD1222 vaccination. CDR3 sequence: CASRYGNSPLHF. CDR3 DNA sequence: TGTGCCAGTAGATACGGGAATTCACCCCTCCACTTT. Based on the CDR3 plus reference TRBV19 and TRBJ1-6, the full variable domain is DGGITQSPKYLFRKEGQNVTLSCEQNLNHDAMYWYRQDPGQGLRLIYYSQIVNDFQKGDIAEGYSVSREKKESFPLTVTSAQKNPTAFYLCASRYGNSPLHFGNGTRLTVT.